This TCR beta chain was retrieved from a study of T cell responses to AZD1222 COVID-19 vaccine. Study observations and caveats: When two AZD1222 doses had been given, Spike-specific TCR breadth and depth rose. Unmutated variant regions are reportedly the target of nearly half of TCRs that are spike-specific. Seropositive AZD1222 recipients at baseline numbered only five or six. Among the donors, most were white British and more were female, and clonal diversity was possibly underestimated.

Data came from immunoSEQ multiplex PCR; TCRdb stores just in-frame clones and leaves some out. The repertoire consists of roughly 14,000 clones, with about 88% occurring once and the leading ten covering about 2.9%. As concerns this clone: Its antigen is as yet unknown.

V shed 6 bases, J shed 4 bases, and the junction held 7 bases outside the gene matches. The CDR3 loop spans 14 amino acids. Germline assignment: CDR1 LNHDA and CDR2 SQIVND (reference sequence). Here the sequenced sample was peripheral blood, taken 28 days after the second AZD1222 dose. V gene TRBV19 combines with J gene TRBJ2-7; 9 bases align to TRBD1. The sequence derives from an adult who received the AZD1222 COVID-19 vaccine. CDR3 nucleotides: TGTGCCAGTAGCCGGGACAGGGTTTTTTACGAGCAGTACTTC. Encoded protein: CASSRDRVFYEQYF.